This T cell receptor beta chain was sequenced for a study of CD8+ T cells in alopecia areata. The CDR3 sequence is 12 residues long. V was cut by 6 bases and J by 6 bases, with 9 bases left in between. From germline, CDR1 is MNHEY and CDR2 SVGAGI. This clone turned up a few times. Sample treatment: oral pan-JAK inhibitor, 5-10 mg twice daily. Reverse transcription of extracted RNA yielded cDNA, which provided the sequencing template. Profiling relied on immunoSEQ multiplex PCR, and the TCRdb table lists in-frame clones only, not all of them. The repertoire consists of a few hundred thousand clones, with roughly two fifths occurring once and the leading ten covering around 0.48%.

The chain uses TRBV6-5 and TRBJ1-5; possible D gene TRBD1, 5 bases. Here the sequenced sample was CD4+ T cells sorted from blood, taken between weeks 30 and 35, from a patient treated with tofacitinib. This clonotype originated in a human donor with alopecia areata. CDR3 bases: TGTGCCAGCAGATCTGGGGGTCAGCCCCAGCATTTT. This codes for CASRSGGQPQHF.